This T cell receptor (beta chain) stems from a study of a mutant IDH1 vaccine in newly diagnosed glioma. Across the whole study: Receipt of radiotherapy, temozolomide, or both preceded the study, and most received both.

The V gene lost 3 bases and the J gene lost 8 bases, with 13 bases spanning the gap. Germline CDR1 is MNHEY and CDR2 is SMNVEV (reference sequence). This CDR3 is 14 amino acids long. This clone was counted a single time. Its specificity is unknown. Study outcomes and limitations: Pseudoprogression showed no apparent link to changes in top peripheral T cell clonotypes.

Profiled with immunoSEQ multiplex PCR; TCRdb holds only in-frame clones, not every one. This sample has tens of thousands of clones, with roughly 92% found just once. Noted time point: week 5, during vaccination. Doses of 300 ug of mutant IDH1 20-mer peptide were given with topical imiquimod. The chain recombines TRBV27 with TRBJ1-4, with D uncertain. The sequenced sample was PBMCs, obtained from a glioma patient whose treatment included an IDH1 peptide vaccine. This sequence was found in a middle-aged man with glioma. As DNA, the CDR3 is TGTGCCAGCAGTTTCAATTACAGATTAGAAAAACTGTTTTTT. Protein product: CASSFNYRLEKLFF.